A selection of T cell receptor beta chains follows, all from one sample in a study of blood T cell repertoires in COVID-19. Sequenced by immunoSEQ multiplex PCR; TCRdb stores in-frame clones only, minus some. The table includes fewer than 350,000 clones, around 84% detected once. Specimen: PBMCs or T cells enriched from blood (not recorded which). The receptors come from a young woman who had been exposed to COVID-19. Both conserved end residues are part of each CDR3. D genes are given only for firm matches. Rows give clone size only sometimes, using once, few, many, or a class for an expanded clone.

d_call	clone_size	v_call	j_call	cdr3_nt	cdr3_aa
TRBD1	.	TRBV18	TRBJ2-3	TGTGCCAGCTCATTGAGACAGGGGTTCGATACGCAGTATTTT	CASSLRQGFDTQYF
TRBD2	.	TRBV9	TRBJ2-1	TGTGCCAGCAGCGCCCTTAGCGGGGGCCTATACAATGAGCAGTTCTTC	CASSALSGGLYNEQFF
TRBD1	.	TRBV2	TRBJ2-7	TGTGCCAGCAGTGGGACAGGGATCTACGAGCAGTACTTC	CASSGTGIYEQYF
.	.	TRBV28	TRBJ1-1	TGTGCCAGCAGTTTTTCGCGTACTCTGAACACTGAAGCTTTCTTT	CASSFSRTLNTEAFF
TRBD2	.	TRBV2	TRBJ2-1	TGTGCCAGCAGTGCTGCTAGCGGGGGGGTTTACAATGAGCAGTTCTTC	CASSAASGGVYNEQFF
TRBD1	.	TRBV27	TRBJ2-7	TGTGCCAGCAGTTGGACAGGGCCAAACAACGAGCAGTACTTC	CASSWTGPNNEQYF
.	.	TRBV28	TRBJ1-6	TGTGCCAGCAGTTACAGGGTCTCACCCCTCCACTTT	CASSYRVSPLHF
.	.	TRBV10-3	TRBJ1-5	TGTGCCATCAGTGAGTCGCTAGGGGATCAGCCCCAGCATTTT	CAISESLGDQPQHF
.	.	TRBV30	TRBJ1-3	TGTGCCTGGGAAGGGGGATCTGGAAACACCATATATTTT	CAWEGGSGNTIYF
TRBD2	many	TRBV7-2	TRBJ2-3	TGTGCCAGCAGCTTAGGGGGCGGGGGTATAGATACGCAGTATTTT	CASSLGGGGIDTQYF
.	.	TRBV11-2	TRBJ2-7	TGTGCCAGCAGCCTGTTCCTAGCGTCAGGCTCCTACGAGCAGTACTTC	CASSLFLASGSYEQYF
TRBD1	.	TRBV5-1	TRBJ1-2	TGCGCCAGCAGCTTGGGAGACAGGGCTGACGGCTACACCTTC	CASSLGDRADGYTF
TRBD2	.	TRBV7-6	TRBJ2-5	TGTGCCAGCAGCTTAGGGAGTGGGGGGGGTGAGACCCAGTACTTC	CASSLGSGGGETQYF
TRBD1	.	TRBV27	TRBJ1-4	TGTGCCAGCAGTTTATTGGCAGGGGGGGAAAAACTGTTTTTT	CASSLLAGGEKLFF
.	.	TRBV10-2	TRBJ1-5	TGCGCCAGCAGTGAACGAGTAGGGGGCAATCAGCCCCAGCATTTT	CASSERVGGNQPQHF
.	.	TRBV7-9	TRBJ1-1	TGTGCCAGCAGCTTAGAAGCTCTCCGGGTAAGAGCTTTCTTT	CASSLEALRVRAFF
.	few	TRBV5-5	TRBJ2-1	TGTGCCAGCAGCTTGGTCGGCAGGGAAAGCGGGGAGCAGTTCTTC	CASSLVGRESGEQFF
.	once	TRBV11-2	TRBJ1-1	TGTGCCAGCAGCTTAGTATACCCCGGGACTGAAGCTTTCTTT	CASSLVYPGTEAFF
.	once	TRBV28	TRBJ1-4	TGTGCCAGCAGTTCGCCCTCCCTGCGTGAAAAACTGTTTTTT	CASSSPSLREKLFF
.	.	TRBV29-1	TRBJ2-3	TGCAGCGTTGCTCAGGCAAACCCCACAGATACGCAGTATTTT	CSVAQANPTDTQYF
.	.	TRBV6-5	TRBJ1-5	TGTGCCAGCAGGGTGGAGGGGGGGATTAATCAGCCCCAGCATTTT	CASRVEGGINQPQHF
TRBD1	.	TRBV27	TRBJ2-1	TGTGCCAGCAGAAGCCCGGGACAGGGACGCGAGCAGTTCTTC	CASRSPGQGREQFF
.	.	TRBV4-3	TRBJ1-6	TGCGCCAGCAGCCAGGGAACAGGGACCGCTCGGGCGGGTTCACCCCTCCACTTT	CASSQGTGTARAGSPLHF
TRBD2	.	TRBV5-4	TRBJ2-3	TGTGCCAGCAGCTCCCTAGCGGGAGAATTCCCTACGCAGTATTTT	CASSSLAGEFPTQYF
.	.	TRBV10-1	TRBJ2-1	TGCGCCAGCAGTGATCCAGACATGAGCTCCTACAATGAGCAGTTCTTC	CASSDPDMSSYNEQFF
TRBD2	.	TRBV2	TRBJ2-1	TGTGCCTGCGGCGGGGGGCTAGTTAATGAGCAGTTCTTC	CACGGGLVNEQFF